The clone carrying this TCR beta chain was detected a few times. The antigen is unknown. This specimen comes from a study of CD4 T cells in relation to SARS-CoV-2 and coronaviruses. In the study overall: TCR beta CDR3s were sequenced after roughly nine-day antigen culture of PBMCs. Whole-study results and caveats: The cross-reactivity analysis covered only spike protein, not other viral proteins.

The CDR3 spans 19 residues. Germline CDR1 and CDR2: MNHEY and SVGEGT. V trimming: 0 bases; J trimming: 0 bases; junction bases outside the gene matches: 2. Assay: immunoSEQ multiplex PCR; the TCRdb copy retains only in-frame clones and omits some. The profile shows some 27,000 clones, 74% of them singletons. The unexposed donors gave CD4+ T cells in about 2011-2018, prior to COVID-19. After 10 to 11 days of culture, CD4+ T cells were isolated. The TCR was taken from a human donor in good health. The sequencing sample was made of CD4+ T cells from PBMCs, cultured in vitro. The chain links TRBV6-2 or TRBV6-3 to TRBJ2-2; TRBD2 matches 15 bases. The CDR3: CASSYSGLAGGANTGELFF. In DNA, the CDR3 is TGTGCCAGCAGTTACTCAGGACTAGCGGGAGGGGCGAACACCGGGGAGCTGTTTTTT.